This TCR beta chain was obtained from a study of blood T cell repertoires in COVID-19. For the study at large: Samples representing acute and convalescent COVID-19 were sourced from the United States, Italy and Spain. PBMCs, B-cell-depleted T cells, or T cells were the source of the cDNA or gDNA that made up the material.

Germline CDR1 is SGHAT and CDR2 is FQNNGV. The CDR3 contains 14 residues. V lost 7 bases and J lost 7; bases outside the gene matches: 7. Methods used by the authors: Counts of nucleated cells, estimated from reference gene primer amplification, were obtained. The assay was immunoSEQ multiplex PCR, and TCRdb's table has in-frame clones only and misses some. V and J calls and clone size are copied from that table; D and trimming were computed from the DNA. This table has around 15,000 clones, 76% appearing once. The rearrangement joins TRBV11-2 to TRBJ2-5; 12 positions agree with TRBD1. The sample taken for sequencing was peripheral blood. The TCR was taken from a man between 70 and 80 years old with active or convalescent COVID-19. CDR3 protein: CASKGQGARGTQYF. As DNA, the CDR3 is TGTGCCAGCAAGGGACAGGGGGCCCGCGGGACCCAGTACTTC. The variable domain in full, completed from reference TRBV11-2 and TRBJ2-5, reads EAGVAQSPRYKIIEKRQSVAFWCNPISGHATLYWYQQILGQGPKLLIQFQNNGVVDDSQLPKDRFSAERLKGVDSTLKIQPAKLEDSAVYLCASKGQGARGTQYFGPGTRLLVL.